This T cell receptor (beta chain) was retrieved from a study of blood T cell repertoires in COVID-19. Using immunoSEQ multiplex PCR, the repertoire was profiled, and TCRdb retains in-frame clones only, with some absent. The sample lists around 270,000 clones, about four fifths occurring once. The CDR3 sequence is 12 residues long. Trimming took off 6 bases at V and 8 bases at J, with 10 bases between the two ends. Germline CDR1 reads SGHTA; CDR2 reads FQGNSA. The gene calls are TRBV7-2 and TRBJ1-4; D uncertain. The sample comprised peripheral blood. The TCR comes from a woman aged 40 to 50 who had recovered from COVID-19. The CDR3 sequence: CASSFAREKLFF. The CDR3 bases are TGTGCCAGCAGTTTTGCGAGGGAAAAACTGTTTTTT.